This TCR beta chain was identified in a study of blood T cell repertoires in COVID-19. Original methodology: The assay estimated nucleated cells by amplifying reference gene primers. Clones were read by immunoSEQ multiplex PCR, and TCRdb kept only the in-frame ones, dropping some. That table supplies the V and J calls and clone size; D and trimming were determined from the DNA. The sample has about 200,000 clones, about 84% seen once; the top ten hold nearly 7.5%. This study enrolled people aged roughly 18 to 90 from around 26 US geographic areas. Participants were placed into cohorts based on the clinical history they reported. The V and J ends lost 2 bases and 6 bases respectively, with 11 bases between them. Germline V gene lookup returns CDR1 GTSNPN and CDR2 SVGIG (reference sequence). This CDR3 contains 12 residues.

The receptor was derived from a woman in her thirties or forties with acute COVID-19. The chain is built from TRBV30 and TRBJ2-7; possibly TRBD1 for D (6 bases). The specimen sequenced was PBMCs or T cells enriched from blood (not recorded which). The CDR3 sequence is CAWSPLRGEQYF. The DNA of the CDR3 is TGTGCCTGGAGTCCCCTCAGGGGCGAGCAGTACTTC.